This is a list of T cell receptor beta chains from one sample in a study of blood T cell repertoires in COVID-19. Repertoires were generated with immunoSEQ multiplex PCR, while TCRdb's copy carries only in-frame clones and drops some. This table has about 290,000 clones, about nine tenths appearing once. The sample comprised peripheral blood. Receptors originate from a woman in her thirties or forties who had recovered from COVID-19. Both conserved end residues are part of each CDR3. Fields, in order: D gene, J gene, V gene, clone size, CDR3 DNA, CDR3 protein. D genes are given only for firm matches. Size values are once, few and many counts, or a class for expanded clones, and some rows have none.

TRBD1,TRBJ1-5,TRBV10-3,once,TGTGCCATCAGCCAGACAGGGGAGCGGGCCCAGCATTTT,CAISQTGERAQHF
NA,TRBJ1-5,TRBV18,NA,TGTGCCAGCTCACAAACCGAGGATCAGCCCCAGCATTTT,CASSQTEDQPQHF
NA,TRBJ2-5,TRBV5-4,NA,TGTGCCAGCAGCTTGGGAGGCGGGGAGACCCAGTACTTC,CASSLGGGETQYF
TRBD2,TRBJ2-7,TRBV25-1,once,TGTGCCAGCAGGCCACTAGCGGGAGCGGGCGAGCAGTACTTC,CASRPLAGAGEQYF
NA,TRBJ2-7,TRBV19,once,TGTGCCAGTAGTATCGCAGGGTTTCCCTACGAGCAGTACTTC,CASSIAGFPYEQYF
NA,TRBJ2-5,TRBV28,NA,TGTGCCAGCACGGGTCCGGGGGAGACCCAGTACTTC,CASTGPGETQYF
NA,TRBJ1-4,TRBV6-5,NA,TGTGCCAGCAGCCAACAGGGAAATGAAAAACTGTTTTTT,CASSQQGNEKLFF
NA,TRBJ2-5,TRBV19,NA,TGTGCCAGTAGTATTTTTTTTGGGAGACAAGAGACCCAGTACTTC,CASSIFFGRQETQYF
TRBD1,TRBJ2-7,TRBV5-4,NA,TGTGCCAGCAGCTTGGGGGGACAGGGTTCGGGCGAGCAGTACTTC,CASSLGGQGSGEQYF
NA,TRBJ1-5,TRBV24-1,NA,TGTGCCACCAGTGCCCCTCGGGGTACGGGCTATAGCAATCAGCCCCAGCATTTT,CATSAPRGTGYSNQPQHF
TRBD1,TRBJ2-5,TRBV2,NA,TGTGCCAGCAGGGAGACAGGGGTGGGGGAGACCCAGTACTTC,CASRETGVGETQYF
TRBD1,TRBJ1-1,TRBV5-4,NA,TGTGCCAGCAGGAAGGGACAGCTGAACACTGAAGCTTTCTTT,CASRKGQLNTEAFF
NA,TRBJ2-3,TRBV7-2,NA,TGTGCCAGCAGCTTAGTTGGCCCTGCCTCCTCGTATACGCAGTATTTT,CASSLVGPASSYTQYF
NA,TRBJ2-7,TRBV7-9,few,TGTGCCAGCAGCTTCCTGACTTCGTACGAGCAGTACTTC,CASSFLTSYEQYF
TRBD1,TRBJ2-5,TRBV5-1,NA,TGCGCCAGCAGCCCGGACAGGGGTGAAGAGACCCAGTACTTC,CASSPDRGEETQYF
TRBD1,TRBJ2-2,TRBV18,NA,TGTGCCAGCTCACCACTGGACAGGGGGCCTGACGGGGAGCTGTTTTTT,CASSPLDRGPDGELFF
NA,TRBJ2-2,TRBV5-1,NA,TGCGCCAGCAGCTTGGGCGAGGGACACTACACCGGGGAGCTGTTTTTT,CASSLGEGHYTGELFF
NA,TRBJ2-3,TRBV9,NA,TGTGCCAGCAGCGGGGGGGTCACAGATACGCAGTATTTT,CASSGGVTDTQYF
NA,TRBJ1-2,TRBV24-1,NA,TGTGCCACCAGTGACCGCAGGGAACCAAGTGGCTACACCTTC,CATSDRREPSGYTF
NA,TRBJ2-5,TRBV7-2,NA,TGTGCCAGCAGCTTAGAACAGCTACAAGAGACCCAGTACTTC,CASSLEQLQETQYF
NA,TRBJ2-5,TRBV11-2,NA,TGTGCCAGCAGCTTGGGGAGAATGGAGGAGACCCAGTACTTC,CASSLGRMEETQYF
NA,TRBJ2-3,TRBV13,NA,TGTGCCAGCAGCTTCACCCCGACAGGTTCAGATACGCAGTATTTT,CASSFTPTGSDTQYF
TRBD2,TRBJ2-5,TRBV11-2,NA,TGTGCCAGCAGCCGACTAGCGTCACAAGAGACCCAGTACTTC,CASSRLASQETQYF
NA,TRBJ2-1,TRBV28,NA,TGTGCCAGCAGTACCACCGGGGGGCGGGTGGCCAATGAGCAGTTCTTC,CASSTTGGRVANEQFF
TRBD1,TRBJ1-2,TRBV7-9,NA,TGTGCCAGCAGCCTCGGACAGGGACAGGATGGCTACACCTTC,CASSLGQGQDGYTF
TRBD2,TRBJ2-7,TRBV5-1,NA,TGCGCCAGCAGCTTGTCGGGTGGGGCTAGCGGCGCGGGGGAGCAGTACTTC,CASSLSGGASGAGEQYF
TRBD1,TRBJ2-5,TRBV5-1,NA,TGCGCCAGCAGCTCACACCGGGACAGGGGCCAAGAGACCCAGTACTTC,CASSSHRDRGQETQYF
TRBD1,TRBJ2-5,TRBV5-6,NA,TGTGCCAGCAGCTGGCGATCCGGGACAGGGGGCTTGGAGACCCAGTACTTC,CASSWRSGTGGLETQYF
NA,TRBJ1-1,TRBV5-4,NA,TGTGCCAGCAGGCCCCGTAACGGGAACACTGAAGCTTTCTTT,CASRPRNGNTEAFF
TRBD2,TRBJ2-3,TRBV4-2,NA,TGTGCCAGCAGCCAAGAGTTGTCTAGCGGGTACCGGGGCACAGATACGCAGTATTTT,CASSQELSSGYRGTDTQYF
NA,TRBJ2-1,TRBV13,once,TGTGCCAGCAGCCCCCGTGGCGGAAATGAGCAGTTCTTC,CASSPRGGNEQFF
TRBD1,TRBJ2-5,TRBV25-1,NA,TGTGCCAGCAGTGAGGGTCTTGGGACAGGGTTGCGAGAGACCCAGTACTTC,CASSEGLGTGLRETQYF
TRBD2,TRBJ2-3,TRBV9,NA,TGTGCCAGCAGCCCTCGGACTAGCGGGAGTATGGATACGCAGTATTTT,CASSPRTSGSMDTQYF
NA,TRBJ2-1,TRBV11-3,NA,TGTGCCAGCGCCGTTGGGGGCGGGAGTTATAATGAGCAGTTCTTC,CASAVGGGSYNEQFF
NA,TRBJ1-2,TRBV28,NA,TGTGCCAGCAGTTTAGTCGGCAGGGGTTTTGGCTACACCTTC,CASSLVGRGFGYTF
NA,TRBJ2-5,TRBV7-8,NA,TGTGCCAGCGTCCCGGGAAGGCAAGAGACCCAGTACTTC,CASVPGRQETQYF
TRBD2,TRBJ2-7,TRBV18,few,TGTGCCAGCTCATCTACTAGCGGGAGGGTGCCCTACGAGCAGTACTTC,CASSSTSGRVPYEQYF
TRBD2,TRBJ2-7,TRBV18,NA,TGTGCCAGCTCACCAGGGGCTAGCGGGAGGGACCACGAGCAGTACTTC,CASSPGASGRDHEQYF
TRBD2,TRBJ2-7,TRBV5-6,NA,TGTGCCAGCAGGCCGGCGGGAGGCTCCTACGAGCAGTACTTC,CASRPAGGSYEQYF
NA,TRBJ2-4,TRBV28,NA,TGTGCCAGCAGTTTTTTACAGACCAAAAACATTCAGTACTTC,CASSFLQTKNIQYF
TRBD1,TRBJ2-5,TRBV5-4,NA,TGTGCCAGCAGCCTCACTTTGTGGAATGGGCAGGGGGCACGAGAGACCCAGTACTTC,CASSLTLWNGQGARETQYF
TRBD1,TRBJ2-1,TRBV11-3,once,TGTGCCAGCAGCAGAAGCTACGGGACAGGGGATCTATACAATGAGCAGTTCTTC,CASSRSYGTGDLYNEQFF
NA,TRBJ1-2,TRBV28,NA,TGTGCCAGCAGTTTGACGGGGTTGGCCTATGGCTACACCTTC,CASSLTGLAYGYTF
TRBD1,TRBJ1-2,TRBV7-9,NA,TGTGCCAGCAGCCCCACAGGGGACGGGCAGGGCTACACCTTC,CASSPTGDGQGYTF
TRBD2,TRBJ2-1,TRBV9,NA,TGTGCCAGCAGCTCCCCGACTAGCGGGAGGGCCGGTCTGTTCTTC,CASSSPTSGRAGLFF
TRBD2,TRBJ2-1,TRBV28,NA,TGTGCCAGCAGTTTGGGCGGGAGCTCCTACAATGAGCAGTTCTTC,CASSLGGSSYNEQFF
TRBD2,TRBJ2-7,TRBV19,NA,TGTGCCAGTATGAGTAGCGGGAGCCCATACGAGCAGTACTTC,CASMSSGSPYEQYF
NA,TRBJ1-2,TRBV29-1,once,TGCAGCGTTGATTCAGGGAACTATGGCTACACCTTC,CSVDSGNYGYTF
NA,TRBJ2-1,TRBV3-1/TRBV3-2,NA,TGTGCCAGCAGCCAAGAGGGGGGAGGATTCAGTGAGCAGTTCTTC,CASSQEGGGFSEQFF
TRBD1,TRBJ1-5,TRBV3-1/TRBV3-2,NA,TGTGCCAGCAGCCAAGGACAGGGAACTTATCAGCCCCAGCATTTT,CASSQGQGTYQPQHF
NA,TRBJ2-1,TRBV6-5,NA,TGTGCCAGCAGTTACTCGGGAGGGGGAAATGAGCAGTTCTTC,CASSYSGGGNEQFF
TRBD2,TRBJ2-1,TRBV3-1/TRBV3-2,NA,TGTGCCAGCAGCCAAGCCGGCCTAGCGGGAGTAAATGAGCAGTTCTTC,CASSQAGLAGVNEQFF
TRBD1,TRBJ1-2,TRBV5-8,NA,TGTGCCAGCAGCTCCCGGACAGGGAAAACCTTC,CASSSRTGKTF
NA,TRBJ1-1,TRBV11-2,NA,TGTGCCAGCAGCTTAGTAGGGGACACTGAAGCTTTCTTT,CASSLVGDTEAFF
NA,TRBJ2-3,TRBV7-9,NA,TGTGCCAGCAGCTTAGAGGCGGGCGCGCAGTATTTT,CASSLEAGAQYF
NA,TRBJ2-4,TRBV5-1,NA,TGCGCCAGCAGCTTGGAACCGGGACAACAGTACTTC,CASSLEPGQQYF